The next 2 T cell receptor beta chains were all read from a single sample in a study of CD8 T cells in ankylosing spondylitis. In TCRdb, the 5' RACE reads were re-called with MiXCR into one record per CDR3 protein. The sample has around 25,000 distinct CDR3 sequences; 2.5% to 3% are singletons. Material for sequencing was blood, either unsorted or a sorted T cell fraction (not recorded which). The source of these receptors is a female donor with ankylosing spondylitis or in good health (not recorded which).

This clonotype was counted many times. V is TRBV9 and J is TRBJ2-1, with unresolved D. The germline V gene has CDR1 SGDLS and CDR2 YYNGEE. CDR3 length equals 16 residues. V lost 3 bases and J 0 bases, leaving 13 bases between the germline ends. CDR3 in amino acids: CASSDDSPHSYNEQFF. CDR3 in DNA: TGTGCCAGCAGCGACGATTCCCCCCACTCCTACAATGAGCAGTTCTTC.

This clonotype showed up many times. The gene calls are TRBV9 and TRBJ2-2; TRBD1 is a possible D gene (6 bases). Germline CDR1 and CDR2: SGDLS and YYNGEE. V gave up 0 bases and J gave up 8 bases, with 8 bases separating them. This CDR3 is built from 13 residues. The CDR3: CASSVEGVGELFF. The DNA for the CDR3 is TGTGCCAGCAGCGTAGAGGGGGTTGGGGAGCTGTTTTTT.